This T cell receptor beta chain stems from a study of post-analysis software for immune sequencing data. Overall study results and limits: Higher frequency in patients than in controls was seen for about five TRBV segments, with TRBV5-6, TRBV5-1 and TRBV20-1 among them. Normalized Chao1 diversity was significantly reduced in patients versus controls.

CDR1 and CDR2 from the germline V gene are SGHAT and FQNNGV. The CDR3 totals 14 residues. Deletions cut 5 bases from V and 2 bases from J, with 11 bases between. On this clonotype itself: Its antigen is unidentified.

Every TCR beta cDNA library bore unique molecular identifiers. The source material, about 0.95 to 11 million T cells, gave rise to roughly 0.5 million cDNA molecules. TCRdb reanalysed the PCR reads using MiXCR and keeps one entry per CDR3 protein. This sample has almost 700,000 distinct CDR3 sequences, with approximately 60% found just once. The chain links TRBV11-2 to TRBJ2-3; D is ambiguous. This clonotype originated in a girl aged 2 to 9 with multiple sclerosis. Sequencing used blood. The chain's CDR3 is CASSGRLTTDTQYF. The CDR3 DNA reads TGTGCCAGCAGCGGACGACTGACCACAGATACGCAGTATTTT.